Below are 2 T cell receptor beta chains sequenced from a single sample in a study of cytomegalovirus exposure and HLA in healthy donors. Primers: 60 Vbeta forward and 13 Jbeta reverse. The assay was immunoSEQ multiplex PCR, and TCRdb's table has in-frame clones only and misses some. The table has 150,000 to 200,000 clones, around 83% seen once. Input material: PBMCs. The receptor source for this set is a man aged 18 to 29 in good health and CMV-seropositive.

The V call is TRBV6-1, the J call TRBJ1-1, with D possibly matching TRBD1 (5 bases). The CDR3 is 14 amino acids. V lost 6 bases to trimming and J lost 0 bases, with 11 bases between them. Per germline, CDR1 MNHNS and CDR2 SASEGT. CDR3 amino acids: CASSRRALNTEAFF. The CDR3 DNA sequence: TGTGCCAGCAGCCGCAGGGCATTGAACACTGAAGCTTTCTTT.

The rearrangement joins TRBV9 to TRBJ2-1; D is perhaps TRBD2 (5 bases). Germline CDR1 SGDLS, CDR2 YYNGEE. The CDR3 runs 14 residues. Trimming left V 0 bases short and J 8 bases short, with 12 bases between. CDR3 residues: CASSVATGWYEQFF. CDR3 nucleotide sequence: TGTGCCAGCAGCGTAGCGACGGGGTGGTATGAGCAGTTCTTC.